Below are 23 T cell receptor beta chains sequenced from a single sample in a study of blood T cells in healthy people across ages. A second PCR, run for about 7 to 11 cycles, used a sample-barcoded 5' primer plus a J-beta primer mix. Each CDR3 protein gets one entry after TCRdb re-called the 5' RACE reads with MiXCR. The sample carries hundreds of thousands of distinct CDR3 sequences, 49% recorded once. What was sequenced was blood. These receptors were taken from a woman aged 55-70 years in good health.

With respect to this clonotype: A read error may be the cause here, since a much bigger clone is one base away. The V call is TRBV12-3 or TRBV12-4, the J call TRBJ2-7; D uncertain. V dropped 2 bases and J dropped 5 bases, with 7 bases sitting between them. The CDR3 sequence is 12 residues long. The CDR3 here is CASSLLADEQYF. The CDR3 DNA sequence: TGTGCCAGCAGTTTATTAGCTGACGAGCAGTACTTC.

The CDR3 region is CASSGALAGTEQFF. CDR3 sequence (DNA): TGTGCCAGCAGTGGGGCACTAGCGGGAACTGAGCAGTTCTTC. The gene calls are TRBV2 and TRBJ2-1; 10 bases map to TRBD2. With 4 bases clipped from V and 9 bases from J, the junction kept 6 bases outside the gene matches. Germline lookup yields CDR1 SNHLY and CDR2 FYNNEI. The CDR3 has 14 residues.

This clonotype appeared once. The chain employs TRBV4-1 and TRBJ2-7, with a possible D match to TRBD1 (6 bases). Trimming shortened V by 2 bases and J by 3 bases, and 14 bases separated the two germline ends. Germline CDR1 and CDR2: MGHRA and YSYEKL. CDR3 length: 15 amino acids. The CDR3 DNA sequence: TGCGCCAGCAGCCAACTACCTTGGACAGACTACGAGCAGTACTTC. Protein: CASSQLPWTDYEQYF.

This chain connects TRBV15 to TRBJ2-5, with D perhaps TRBD2 (5 bases). This CDR3 is 14 amino acids long. V was trimmed by 8 bases and J by 5 bases, leaving 18 bases between them. CDR1 is LNHNV, CDR2 YYDKDF, per germline (reference sequence). The CDR3: CATSQERRGETQYF. Here the CDR3 DNA reads TGTGCCACCTCCCAGGAAAGAAGAGGGGAGACCCAGTACTTC.

The table lists this clonotype with a few counts. This sequence joins TRBV4-3 and TRBJ2-7, with 9 bases aligning to TRBD2. Unmatched junction bases numbered 5, after V lost 0 bases and J lost 2 bases. CDR1 is LGHNA and CDR2 is YSLEER in the germline V gene. The CDR3 is made up of 16 amino acids. As DNA, the CDR3 is TGCGCCAGCAGCCAAGAGGCTCGCGGGAGGGCCTACGAGCAGTACTTC. Amino acid sequence: CASSQEARGRAYEQYF.

The table lists this clonotype with many counts. CDR3 sequence: CASSQGDPGVEQYF. The CDR3 nucleotides are TGTGCCAGCTCCCAGGGGGACCCCGGGGTGGAGCAGTACTTC. J is TRBJ2-7 and V is TRBV18, with 7 bases that match TRBD1. Trimming took 6 bases from V and 7 from J; bases not matched to a gene: 12. Germline assignment: CDR1 KGHSH and CDR2 LQKENI. There are 14 residues in the CDR3.

This clonotype has only a few counts. The J gene is TRBJ2-7, the V gene TRBV4-2, with TRBD2 identical over 7 bases. The CDR3 runs to 17 residues. V lost 4 bases to trimming and J lost 0 bases; unmatched junction nucleotides: 12. Per germline, CDR1 LGHNA and CDR2 YNFKEQ. CDR3 bases: TGTGCCAGCAGCCGAAAATCTAGCGGAGGGAGCTCCTACGAGCAGTACTTC. Protein sequence: CASSRKSSGGSSYEQYF.

CDR3 amino acids: CASTSGTTNYNEQFF. As DNA, the CDR3 is TGTGCCAGCACTAGCGGCACTACCAATTACAATGAGCAGTTCTTC. V and J are TRBV7-9 and TRBJ2-1; 7 bases agree with TRBD2. Unmatched junction bases numbered 10, after V lost 7 bases and J lost 4 bases. The length of the CDR3 is 15 residues. Germline values: CDR1 SEHNR, CDR2 FQNEAQ (reference sequence).

The V gene is TRBV4-3, the J gene TRBJ1-1, with 7 bases matching TRBD1. V dropped 0 bases and J dropped 2; count of bases not matched to a gene: 3. This CDR3 is 15 amino acids long. Germline V CDR1 and CDR2: LGHNA, YSLEER. Here the CDR3 DNA reads TGCGCCAGCAGCCAAGAGAGGGACAGAAACACTGAAGCTTTCTTT. Protein product: CASSQERDRNTEAFF.

This clonotype was observed once. The chain recombines TRBV4-3 with TRBJ2-3, with a weak D call TRBD2 (5 bases). Germline assignment: CDR1 LGHNA and CDR2 YSLEER. The V end lost 6 bases, the J end lost 7 bases, and 14 bases lay between the germline ends. CDR3 length: 13 residues. The CDR3 loop is CASSRRGLNTQYF. The CDR3 bases are TGCGCCAGCAGTCGACGGGGTTTGAATACGCAGTATTTT.

The chain uses TRBV6-2 or TRBV6-3 and TRBJ2-5; 8 bases agree with TRBD1. Germline V gives CDR1 MNHEY, CDR2 SVGEGT. Trimming cost V 4 bases and J 6 bases; bases outside gene matches: 10. This CDR3 is built from 15 residues. The CDR3: CASSWWQGATKTQYF. The CDR3 nucleotides are TGTGCCAGCAGTTGGTGGCAGGGGGCAACGAAGACCCAGTACTTC.

The chain links TRBV20-1 to TRBJ2-3, with a tentative D call TRBD1 (6 bases). This CDR3 region has 14 residues. Trimming stripped 1 base from V and 2 bases from J, with 10 bases between. CDR1 and CDR2 (germline): DFQATT, SNEGSKA (reference sequence). CDR3 DNA sequence: TGCAGTGCTAGAGGGACAGACTACACAGATACGCAGTATTTT. It translates to CSARGTDYTDTQYF.

J is TRBJ2-1 and V is TRBV12-3 or TRBV12-4, with D tentatively TRBD1 or TRBD2 (6 bases each). This CDR3 region has 15 residues. V gave up 4 bases and J gave up 2 bases, with 12 bases separating them. CDR3 DNA sequence: TGTGCCAGCAGTTCTCGGAGGGGGGCCTACAATGAGCAGTTCTTC. As protein: CASSSRRGAYNEQFF.

This clonotype has more than one count but fewer than ten. This chain links TRBV20-1 with TRBJ1-1; weak D call: TRBD1 (6 bases). CDR3 length equals 15 residues. The ends were cut back, 0 bases at V and 5 bases at J, with 16 bases in the middle. CDR1 and CDR2 from the germline V gene are DFQATT and SNEGSKA (reference sequence). The CDR3 sequence is CSARDPGVGKTEAFF. The CDR3, as DNA: TGCAGTGCTAGAGATCCAGGGGTGGGAAAAACTGAAGCTTTCTTT.

This sequence joins TRBV28 and TRBJ2-7, with D tentatively TRBD1 or TRBD2 (5 bases each). V was clipped by 4 bases and J by 7 bases, with 20 bases between them. The CDR3 sequence is 15 residues long. Germline CDR1 reads MDHEN; CDR2 reads SYDVKM. CDR3 sequence: CASSSPRAGAWEQYF. As DNA, the CDR3 is TGTGCCAGCAGTTCCCCCAGGGCCGGGGCGTGGGAGCAGTACTTC.

V gene TRBV6-6 combines with J gene TRBJ2-1; 13 bases align to TRBD2. In germline, CDR1 is MNHNY, CDR2 SVGAGI (reference sequence). J gave up 9 bases and V 6 bases, and 8 bases lay outside the gene matches. CDR3 length equals 15 residues. CDR3 DNA sequence: TGTGCCAGCAGAGAACTAGCGGGAGGGGCTTTTGAGCAGTTCTTC. Translating it yields CASRELAGGAFEQFF.

Details on this clonotype: At one boundary the junction diverges from the germline segment, which might be a read error. The V call is TRBV20-1, the J call TRBJ2-4, with TRBD2 identical over 13 bases. The CDR3 has 15 residues. The germline CDR1 and CDR2 sequences are DFQATT and SNEGSKA (reference sequence). The CDR3 DNA is TGCGGTGCCCAGGGACTAGCGGGAATGGGAAACATTCAGTACTTC. This encodes CGAQGLAGMGNIQYF.

V gene TRBV9 combines with J gene TRBJ2-7; D unresolved. V was cut by 1 base and J by 2 bases, with 10 bases left in between. The CDR3 spans 14 residues. In germline, CDR1 is SGDLS, CDR2 YYNGEE. The CDR3 loop reads CASSVRSTPYEQYF. The CDR3 DNA reads as TGTGCCAGCAGCGTACGGAGCACCCCCTACGAGCAGTACTTC.

The chain employs TRBV28 and TRBJ2-1, with D perhaps matching TRBD2 (5 bases). Between the trimmed V and J ends, which lost 5 bases and 4 bases, there was a span of 12 bases. CDR1 MDHEN and CDR2 SYDVKM come from the germline V gene. There are 14 residues in the CDR3. The CDR3 spells CASSVVGGYNEQFF. The CDR3 DNA sequence: TGTGCCAGCAGTGTGGTAGGCGGGTACAATGAGCAGTTCTTC.

This sequence joins TRBV7-2 and TRBJ2-3; the D is unclear. Trimming left V 0 bases short and J 4 bases short, with 8 bases between. CDR3 length: 14 amino acids. From germline, CDR1 is SGHTA and CDR2 FQGNSA. This chain's CDR3 is CASSLAYSSDTQYF. Here the CDR3 DNA reads TGTGCCAGCAGCTTAGCGTATAGCTCAGATACGCAGTATTTT.

This sequence joins TRBV11-2 and TRBJ1-4; D ambiguous. This CDR3 contains 16 residues. Between the trimmed V and J ends, which lost 3 bases and 4 bases, there was a span of 15 bases. From germline, CDR1 is SGHAT and CDR2 FQNNGV. DNA for the CDR3: TGTGCCAGCAGCTTCGGCCAGACACGGGATAATGAAAAACTGTTTTTT. Translation gives CASSFGQTRDNEKLFF. Full variable domain (outside the CDR3, taken from reference TRBV11-2 and TRBJ1-4): EAGVAQSPRYKIIEKRQSVAFWCNPISGHATLYWYQQILGQGPKLLIQFQNNGVVDDSQLPKDRFSAERLKGVDSTLKIQPAKLEDSAVYLCASSFGQTRDNEKLFFGSGTQLSVL.

J is TRBJ2-1 and V is TRBV30; TRBD2 agrees at 9 bases. CDR1 and CDR2 (germline): GTSNPN, SVGIG (reference sequence). V was clipped by 8 bases and J by 8 bases; unmatched bases: 4. The CDR3 consists of 11 residues. CDR3 nucleotides: TGTGCCCGCGGGAGGGGCCATGAGCAGTTCTTC. As protein: CARGRGHEQFF.

This clonotype was recorded a few times. As DNA, the CDR3 is TGCGCCAGCACGGACCTAGCGGGAGGCGAGACCCAGTACTTC. Its translation is CASTDLAGGETQYF. The J gene is TRBJ2-5, the V gene TRBV5-1; 11 nucleotides align to TRBD2. This CDR3 is 14 amino acids long. J lost 5 bases, V lost 6 bases, and 6 bases had no gene match. The V gene's germline CDR1 is SGHRS and CDR2 YFSETQ.